The 8 T cell receptor beta chains given below trace back to one sample, sequenced in a study of graft-versus-host responses after intestinal transplantation. The protocol was immunoSEQ multiplex PCR, while the TCRdb copy is restricted to in-frame clones and leaves out a portion. The sample records around 84,000 clones, under 85% being singletons. Antigens for these TCRs are unknown. This sample comprised unstimulated CD8+ T cells sorted from spleen or lymph node cells, obtained before intestinal transplant. All receptors derive from a human donor who received an intestinal transplant.

The chain recombines TRBV7-9 with TRBJ2-1, with D perhaps matching TRBD1 or TRBD2 (6 bases each). Germline V lookup: CDR1 SEHNR, CDR2 FQNEAQ (reference sequence). The CDR3 spans 15 residues. Trimming pared 2 bases from V and 8 bases from J, leaving 16 bases between. CDR3 sequence: CASSLIHRDFDEQFF. CDR3 sequence (DNA): TGTGCCAGCAGCTTAATTCACAGGGACTTCGATGAGCAGTTCTTC.

The chain is built from TRBV5-1 and TRBJ2-1; 8 positions agree with TRBD2. Germline V gives CDR1 SGHRS, CDR2 YFSETQ. The CDR3 is 16 residues long. The junction had 3 bases not matched to a gene; V was cut back by 1 base and J by 0 bases. The CDR3 loop is CASSLFGGDSYNEQFF. The CDR3 DNA sequence: TGCGCCAGCAGCTTGTTCGGGGGGGACTCCTACAATGAGCAGTTCTTC.

The gene calls are TRBV11-1 and TRBJ1-6, with TRBD1 matching over 9 bases. The length of the CDR3 is 14 residues. V lost 3 bases to trimming and J lost 8 bases; unmatched junction nucleotides: 2. The germline V gene has CDR1 SGHAT and CDR2 FQDESV (reference sequence). The CDR3 loop reads CASSFDRGYSPLHF. The CDR3 nucleotides read TGTGCCAGCAGCTTTGACAGGGGGTATTCACCCCTCCACTTT.

The chain recombines TRBV6-5 with TRBJ1-5, with unresolved D. Germline CDR1 reads MNHEY; CDR2 reads SVGAGI. The V end was cut by 6 bases, the J end by 1 base, with 13 bases between. The CDR3 is 15 residues long. The CDR3 nucleotides read TGTGCCAGCAGGGCCGGATTGAAGAGCAATCAGCCCCAGCATTTT. Its translation is CASRAGLKSNQPQHF.

This rearrangement joins TRBV28 to TRBJ1-5; D is uncertain. Germline V gives CDR1 MDHEN, CDR2 SYDVKM. V lost 5 bases and J lost 4, with 12 bases in between. The CDR3 is made up of 14 amino acids. CDR3 coding DNA: TGTGCCAGCAGTCCGGGCCCTCTTAATCAGCCCCAGCATTTT. It is translated as CASSPGPLNQPQHF.

The gene calls are TRBV19 and TRBJ1-5; D remains unclear. The CDR3 totals 15 residues. Per the germline V gene, CDR1 is LNHDA and CDR2 is SQIVND (reference sequence). V lost 3 bases to trimming and J lost 6 bases, with 15 bases between them. The CDR3 sequence is CASSIGVAAPQPQHF. The CDR3 DNA follows: TGTGCCAGTAGTATTGGGGTCGCAGCCCCTCAGCCCCAGCATTTT.

The chain links TRBV7-9 to TRBJ1-1; 7 nucleotides agree with TRBD1. CDR3 length equals 16 residues. Losses at the gene ends were 2 bases for V and 0 bases for J; bases not matched to a gene: 6. Germline values: CDR1 SEHNR, CDR2 FQNEAQ (reference sequence). The DNA for the CDR3 is TGTGCCAGCAGCTTAATCGGGACAGCCATGAACACTGAAGCTTTCTTT. It translates to CASSLIGTAMNTEAFF.

The rearrangement links TRBV6-5 to TRBJ2-7; maybe TRBD1 (6 bases). The germline CDR1 and CDR2 sequences are MNHEY and SVGAGI. V lost 6 bases to trimming and J lost 0 bases, with 12 bases between them. The CDR3 is 14 amino acids. As DNA, the CDR3 is TGTGCCAGCAGCCCCATGACAGGCTCCTACGAGCAGTACTTC. This gives the protein CASSPMTGSYEQYF.